This TCR beta chain was sequenced in a study of blood T cell repertoires in COVID-19. Study details: Italy, Spain and the United States were the sources of the convalescent and acute COVID-19 samples.

J was trimmed by 3 bases and V by 5 bases; bases with no gene match: 11. The CDR3 spans 16 residues. The germline V gene encodes CDR1 SGHNT and CDR2 YENEEA. Methods used by the authors: It was from reference gene primer amplification that nucleated cell counts were estimated. Here immunoSEQ multiplex PCR was the method, and the copy in TCRdb shows in-frame clones only, minus some. Clone size and the V and J calls come from that table; the DNA yielded D and trimming. The sample consists of roughly 250,000 clones, approximately 86% of them appearing once. Clinical history as reported by participants underpinned cohort assignment.

The rearrangement uses TRBV11-3 and TRBJ2-3; 7 bases align to TRBD2. Sequenced input: PBMCs or T cells enriched from blood (not recorded which). This clonotype was obtained from a young woman with acute COVID-19. CDR3 in amino acids: CASSPRVGGGTDTQYF. DNA of the CDR3: TGTGCCAGCAGCCCCCGGGTGGGGGGGGGTACAGATACGCAGTATTTT.